A single sample gave rise to the 21 T cell receptor beta chains below, sequenced in a study of blood T cells in healthy people across ages. A second PCR, run for roughly 7 to 11 cycles, used a sample-barcoded 5' primer plus a J-beta primer mix. MiXCR, applied by TCRdb to the 5' RACE reads, yields one record per CDR3 protein. The sample yields approximately 1,000,000 distinct CDR3 sequences, 35% to 40% seen once. The sequencing sample was made of blood. The receptors originated from a man between 18 and 29 years old in good health.

The J gene is TRBJ1-1, the V gene TRBV7-2; TRBD1 might be the D (6 bases). The CDR3 extends over 16 amino acids. Per the germline V gene, CDR1 is SGHTA and CDR2 is FQGNSA. V was clipped by 1 base and J by 1 base, with 13 bases between them. The CDR3 loop reads CASSLGLRTENTEAFF. CDR3 nucleotides: TGTGCCAGCAGCTTAGGACTTAGGACAGAGAACACTGAAGCTTTCTTT.

As concerns this clonotype: Germline and junction disagree at one end, which may indicate a read error. The V gene is TRBV9, the J gene TRBJ2-6, with 8 nucleotides matching TRBD2. CDR3 size: 17 residues. CDR1 is SGDLS and CDR2 is YYNGEE in the germline V gene. The CDR3 nucleotides are TGTGCCAGCAGATCTAGCGGGCCTGACTCTGGGGCCAGCGTCCTGACTTTC. Translating it yields CASRSSGPDSGASVLTF. Together with reference TRBV9 and TRBJ2-6, the CDR3 gives the full variable domain: DSGVTQTPKHLITATGQRVTLRCSPRSGDLSVYWYQQSLDQGLQFLIQYYNGEERAKGNILERFSAQQFPDLHSELNLSSLELGDSALYFCASRSSGPDSGASVLTFGAGSRLTVL.

The rearrangement joins TRBV27 to TRBJ2-5; D possibly corresponds to TRBD2 (5 bases). Per germline, CDR1 MNHEY and CDR2 SMNVEV (reference sequence). The CDR3 consists of 16 residues. Trimming took off 5 bases at V and 4 bases at J, with 20 bases between the two ends. The CDR3 is CASSAESGFYRETQYF. The CDR3 nucleotides read TGTGCCAGCAGTGCCGAGTCGGGATTCTATCGAGAGACCCAGTACTTC.

This clonotype was seen only a few times. V and J are TRBV27 and TRBJ1-2, with D perhaps TRBD1 (5 bases). Germline V lookup: CDR1 MNHEY, CDR2 SMNVEV (reference sequence). V was shortened by 6 bases and J by 2 bases, with 16 bases between the two germline ends. The CDR3 totals 15 residues. The CDR3 is CASSPAGQPNYGYTF. The CDR3 DNA sequence: TGTGCCAGCAGCCCTGCGGGGCAGCCCAACTATGGCTACACCTTC.

The chain has TRBV20-1 and TRBJ1-1; D not certain. The V end lost 5 bases, the J end lost 3 bases, and 19 bases lay between the germline ends. The CDR3 runs 15 residues. CDR1 is DFQATT, CDR2 SNEGSKA, per germline (reference sequence). CDR3 in amino acids: CSAPPRTDGYTEAFF. The CDR3 region has the DNA TGCAGTGCTCCTCCCAGAACGGACGGATACACTGAAGCTTTCTTT.

The chain recombines TRBV6-6 with TRBJ1-4; 7 nucleotides align to TRBD1. CDR1 and CDR2 (germline): MNHNY, SVGAGI (reference sequence). The J segment lost 3 bases and the V segment lost 7 bases, leaving 5 bases of the junction unmatched. The CDR3 has 14 residues. This CDR3 is CASIQGEANEKLFF. CDR3 coding DNA: TGTGCCAGCATCCAGGGGGAGGCTAATGAAAAACTGTTTTTT.

This clonotype was seen only a few times. The CDR3 loop is CSARDLVQGNYGYTF. As DNA, the CDR3 is TGCAGTGCTAGAGATCTTGTACAGGGAAACTATGGCTACACCTTC. This rearrangement joins TRBV20-1 to TRBJ1-2; perhaps TRBD1 as D (6 bases). The CDR3 loop spans 15 amino acids. V gave up 0 bases and J gave up 2 bases, with 13 bases separating them. In germline, CDR1 is DFQATT, CDR2 SNEGSKA (reference sequence).

This clonotype was detected a few times. The genes are TRBV7-2 and TRBJ1-2; D possibly corresponds to TRBD1 (5 bases). CDR1 SGHTA and CDR2 FQGNSA come from the germline V gene. The CDR3 sequence is 13 residues long. Between the trimmed V and J ends, which lost 5 bases and 8 bases, there was a span of 15 bases. CDR3 amino acids: CASSTSGYRGYTF. The CDR3 region has the DNA TGTGCCAGCAGCACTAGCGGATACAGGGGCTACACCTTC.

J is TRBJ1-1 and V is TRBV29-1, with a weak D call TRBD1 (5 bases). Germline CDR1 SQVTM, CDR2 ANQGSEA. This CDR3 contains 13 residues. V was trimmed by 1 base and J by 12 bases, leaving 18 bases between them. CDR3 bases: TGCAGCGTTGAAGGCAGACAGACCGCGAATCCTTTCTTT. Translated: CSVEGRQTANPFF. The variable domain in full, completed from reference TRBV29-1 and TRBJ1-1, reads SAVISQKPSRDICQRGTSLTIQCQVDSQVTMMFWYRQQPGQSLTLIATANQGSEATYESGFVIDKFPISRPNLTFSTLTVSNMSPEDSSIYLCSVEGRQTANPFFGQGTRLTVV.

The rearrangement joins TRBV29-1 to TRBJ2-2, with 7 bases identical to TRBD1. CDR3 length: 17 amino acids. Germline CDR1 and CDR2: SQVTM and ANQGSEA. V lost 0 bases and J lost 2; bases outside the gene matches: 9. CDR3 nucleotides: TGCAGCGTTGAAGATTCCGGGACAGTGCTCAACACCGGGGAGCTGTTTTTT. Amino acid sequence: CSVEDSGTVLNTGELFF.

This clonotype occurred a few times. The chain combines TRBV20-1 with TRBJ2-5, with 12 bases fitting TRBD2. V lost 1 base and J lost 4; bases outside the gene matches: 4. CDR1 is DFQATT and CDR2 is SNEGSKA in the germline V gene (reference sequence). The CDR3 spans 15 residues. CDR3 region: CSARGTSGKLETQYF. The CDR3 DNA reads TGCAGTGCTAGAGGGACTAGCGGGAAGTTAGAGACCCAGTACTTC.

This clonotype occurred a few times. J is TRBJ1-5 and V is TRBV4-1; D is unresolved. V lost 0 bases to trimming and J lost 3 bases, with 9 bases between them. This CDR3 has 15 amino acids. Germline V gene sequence: CDR1 MGHRA, CDR2 YSYEKL. CDR3 DNA: TGCGCCAGCAGCCAAGACTTGGCCTTCAATCAGCCCCAGCATTTT. It specifies CASSQDLAFNQPQHF.

The chain uses TRBV18 and TRBJ2-3, with D perhaps matching TRBD1 (6 bases). The CDR3 loop spans 18 amino acids. Germline V lookup: CDR1 KGHSH, CDR2 LQKENI. Trimming took off 0 bases at V and 3 bases at J, with 19 bases between the two ends. CDR3 sequence (DNA): TGTGCCAGCTCACCACCGGTCGTAGGGCAGGGGAAGACAGATACGCAGTATTTT. This translates into CASSPPVVGQGKTDTQYF. Based on the CDR3 plus reference TRBV18 and TRBJ2-3, the full variable domain is NAGVMQNPRHLVRRRGQEARLRCSPMKGHSHVYWYRQLPEEGLKFMVYLQKENIIDESGMPKERFSAEFPKEGPSILRIQQVVRGDSAAYFCASSPPVVGQGKTDTQYFGPGTRLTVL.

This sequence joins TRBV5-1 and TRBJ2-3; D may be TRBD2 (7 bases). Germline values: CDR1 SGHRS, CDR2 YFSETQ. CDR3 length equals 17 residues. The germline V and J ends were trimmed by 4 bases and 4 bases, with 22 bases remaining between them. The CDR3: CASSRAPFRGGPDTQYF. The CDR3 bases are TGCGCCAGCAGCCGGGCCCCATTTAGGGGGGGACCAGATACGCAGTATTTT.

The sample holds a few counts of this clonotype. The chain couples TRBV20-1 to TRBJ1-2, with D possibly TRBD1 on 5 matching bases. The germline V gene encodes CDR1 DFQATT and CDR2 SNEGSKA (reference sequence). The CDR3 extends over 18 amino acids. The V gene lost 0 bases and the J gene lost 1 base, with 21 bases spanning the gap. The CDR3: CSARDSTVGTINNYGYTF. In DNA, the CDR3 is TGCAGTGCTAGAGATAGTACGGTGGGGACCATTAATAACTATGGCTACACCTTC.

The V and J genes are TRBV10-3 and TRBJ2-2, with 8 bases aligning to TRBD1. Germline loops: CDR1 ENHRY, CDR2 SYGVKD. The J segment lost 4 bases and the V segment lost 9 bases, leaving 7 bases of the junction unmatched. The length of the CDR3 is 14 residues. CDR3 region: CAIGTGETTGELFF. DNA for the CDR3: TGTGCCATTGGGACAGGCGAAACCACCGGGGAGCTGTTTTTT.

The V gene is TRBV7-9, the J gene TRBJ2-3, with D possibly TRBD2 on 6 matching bases. CDR1 and CDR2 from the germline V gene are SEHNR and FQNEAQ (reference sequence). CDR3 length: 16 residues. V gave up 5 bases and J gave up 4 bases, with 19 bases separating them. The CDR3 DNA sequence: TGTGCCAGCAGCCCCCCCGGGACTCCCCGGCCAGATACGCAGTATTTT. Protein: CASSPPGTPRPDTQYF.

Ten or more counts support this clonotype. This chain uses TRBV28 with TRBJ2-5; D is uncertain. The CDR3 length is 14 residues. From germline, CDR1 is MDHEN and CDR2 SYDVKM. V lost 2 bases to trimming and J lost 2 bases, with 9 bases between them. CDR3 sequence (DNA): TGTGCCAGCAGTTTACGGGCTGATCAAGAGACCCAGTACTTC. Translated, it gives CASSLRADQETQYF.

This sequence joins TRBV20-1 and TRBJ1-2; TRBD1 matches at 7 bases. Germline lookup yields CDR1 DFQATT and CDR2 SNEGSKA (reference sequence). Trimming cost V 1 base and J 0 bases; bases outside gene matches: 2. The CDR3 runs 14 residues. As DNA, the CDR3 is TGCAGTGCTAGAGGGGACAGTTCTAACTATGGCTACACCTTC. This translates into CSARGDSSNYGYTF.

The rearrangement links TRBV6-5 to TRBJ2-5, with 9 bases identical to TRBD1. J lost 0 bases, V lost 8 bases, and 1 base had no gene match. Germline CDR1 reads MNHEY; CDR2 reads SVGAGI. This CDR3 is 13 amino acids long. The CDR3 DNA follows: TGTGCCAGCCGGACAGGGGACCAAGAGACCCAGTACTTC. Translating gives CASRTGDQETQYF.

This sequence joins TRBV5-1 and TRBJ2-3; 10 positions match TRBD1. This CDR3 is 16 amino acids long. Losses at the gene ends were 1 base for V and 5 bases for J; bases not matched to a gene: 7. Germline values: CDR1 SGHRS, CDR2 YFSETQ. Here the CDR3 reads CASSLSVTGGRDTQYF. The CDR3 nucleotides read TGCGCCAGCAGCTTGTCAGTGACAGGGGGCCGAGATACGCAGTATTTT.